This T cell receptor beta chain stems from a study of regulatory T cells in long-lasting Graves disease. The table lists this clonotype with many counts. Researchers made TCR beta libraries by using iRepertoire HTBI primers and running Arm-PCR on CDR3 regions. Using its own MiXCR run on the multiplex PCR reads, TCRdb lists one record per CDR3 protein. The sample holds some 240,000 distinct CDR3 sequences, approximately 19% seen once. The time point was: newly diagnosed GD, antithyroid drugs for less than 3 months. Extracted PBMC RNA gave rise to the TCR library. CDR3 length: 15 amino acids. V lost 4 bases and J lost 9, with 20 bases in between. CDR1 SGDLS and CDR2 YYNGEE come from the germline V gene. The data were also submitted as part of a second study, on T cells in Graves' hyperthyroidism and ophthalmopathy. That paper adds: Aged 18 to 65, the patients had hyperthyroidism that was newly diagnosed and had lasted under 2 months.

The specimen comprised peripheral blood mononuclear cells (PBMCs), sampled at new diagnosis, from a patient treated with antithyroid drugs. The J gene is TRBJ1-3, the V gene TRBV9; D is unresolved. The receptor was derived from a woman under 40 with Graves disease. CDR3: CASSSDEGLRGTIYF. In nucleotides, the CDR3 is TGTGCCAGCAGCTCCGACGAGGGTCTTCGGGGCACCATATATTTT. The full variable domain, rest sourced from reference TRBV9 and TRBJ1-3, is DSGVTQTPKHLITATGQRVTLRCSPRSGDLSVYWYQQSLDQGLQFLIQYYNGEERAKGNILERFSAQQFPDLHSELNLSSLELGDSALYFCASSSDEGLRGTIYFGEGSWLTVV.